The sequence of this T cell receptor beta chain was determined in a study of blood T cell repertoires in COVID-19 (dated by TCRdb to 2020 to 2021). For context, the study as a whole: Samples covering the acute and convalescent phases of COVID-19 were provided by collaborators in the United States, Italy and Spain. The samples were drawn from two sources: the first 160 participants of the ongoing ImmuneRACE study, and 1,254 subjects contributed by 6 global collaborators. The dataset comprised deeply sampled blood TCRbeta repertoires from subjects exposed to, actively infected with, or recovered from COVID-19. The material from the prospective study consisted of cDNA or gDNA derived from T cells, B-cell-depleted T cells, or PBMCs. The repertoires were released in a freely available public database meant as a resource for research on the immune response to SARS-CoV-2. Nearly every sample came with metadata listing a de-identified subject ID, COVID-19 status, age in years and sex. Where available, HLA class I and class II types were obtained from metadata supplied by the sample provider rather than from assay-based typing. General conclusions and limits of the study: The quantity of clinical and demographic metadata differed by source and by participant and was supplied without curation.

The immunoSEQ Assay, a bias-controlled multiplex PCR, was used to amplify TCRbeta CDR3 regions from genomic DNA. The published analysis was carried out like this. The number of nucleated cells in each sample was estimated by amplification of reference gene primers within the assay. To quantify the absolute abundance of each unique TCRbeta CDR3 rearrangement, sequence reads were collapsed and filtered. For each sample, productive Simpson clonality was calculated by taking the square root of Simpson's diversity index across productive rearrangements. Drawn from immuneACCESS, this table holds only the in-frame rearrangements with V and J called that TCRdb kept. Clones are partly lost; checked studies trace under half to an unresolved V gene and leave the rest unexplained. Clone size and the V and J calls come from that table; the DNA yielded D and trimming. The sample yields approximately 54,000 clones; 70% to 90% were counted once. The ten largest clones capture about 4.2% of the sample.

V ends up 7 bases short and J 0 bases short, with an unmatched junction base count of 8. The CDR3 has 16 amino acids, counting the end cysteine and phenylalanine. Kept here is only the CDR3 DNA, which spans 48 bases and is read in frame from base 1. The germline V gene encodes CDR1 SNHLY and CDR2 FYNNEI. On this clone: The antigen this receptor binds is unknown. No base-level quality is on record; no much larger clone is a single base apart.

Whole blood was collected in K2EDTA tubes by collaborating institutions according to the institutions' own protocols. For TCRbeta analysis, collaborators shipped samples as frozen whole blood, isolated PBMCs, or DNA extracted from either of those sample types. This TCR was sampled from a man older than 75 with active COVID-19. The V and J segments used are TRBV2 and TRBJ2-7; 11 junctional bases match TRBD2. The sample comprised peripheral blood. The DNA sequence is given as TGTGCCAGCACGCTAGCGGGAGGCCCCCTCTCCTACGAGCAGTACTTC. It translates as CASTLAGGPLSYEQYF.